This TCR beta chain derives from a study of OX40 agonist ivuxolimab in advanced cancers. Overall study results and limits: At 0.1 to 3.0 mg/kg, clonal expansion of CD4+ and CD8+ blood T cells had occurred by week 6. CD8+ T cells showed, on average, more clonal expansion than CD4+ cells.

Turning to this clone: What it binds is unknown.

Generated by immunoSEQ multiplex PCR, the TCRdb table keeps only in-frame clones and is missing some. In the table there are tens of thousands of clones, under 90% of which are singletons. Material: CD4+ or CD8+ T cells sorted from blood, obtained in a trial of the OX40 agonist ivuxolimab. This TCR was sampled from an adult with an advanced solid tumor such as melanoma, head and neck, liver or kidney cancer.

CDR3 in DNA: TGTGCCAGCAGTTACTCACGGTTGGGGGCCAACGTCCTGACTTTC. Residues: CASSYSRLGANVLTF. The chain carries TRBV6-5 and TRBJ2-6, with D uncertain. This CDR3 has 15 residues. Germline values: CDR1 MNHEY, CDR2 SVGAGI. The V and J ends lost 0 bases and 4 bases respectively, with 7 bases between them.